This T cell receptor delta chain was documented in a study of γδ T cells in repeated Plasmodium falciparum infection. Study-level information: Donors were malaria-exposed Malian children or age- and gender-matched Australian children. Some Malian samples span acute malaria episodes; others come from no-transmission periods.

This clone is labeled medium-sized. No DNA is shown, since the ends of the CDR3 on it are uncertain; the CDR3 is the one TCRdb lists. Other DNA sequences in the sample encode the same CDR3. TCRdb re-processed the multiplex PCR reads via CATT. This sample carries tens of thousands of delta-chain clones, roughly 1.4% of them seen once, and the ten largest clones take 8.5% to 10%. Sequenced sample: gamma-delta T cells from blood. The TCR originated in a pool of human donors (malaria-infected and uninfected, not separated).

The CDR3 protein is CACDGLGIGNTDKLIF. This chain connects TRDV2 to TRDJ1; the table's D call, TRDD3, was not checked against the DNA. Germline V gives CDR1 GEAIGNYY, CDR2 EKD. The CDR3 has 16 residues if both end residues are counted.